Each of the 5 T cell receptor beta chains below was sequenced from the same sample in a study of blood T cell repertoires in COVID-19. Method: immunoSEQ multiplex PCR; TCRdb's copy keeps in-frame clones and lacks some. Here the sample spans some 270,000 clones, about 89% being singletons. The sequenced sample was peripheral blood. The receptors originated from a man aged 25-40 years with acute or convalescent COVID-19.

This clone was observed a few times. The chain employs TRBV21-1 and TRBJ1-2; TRBD1 is the table's D call, not checked against the DNA. TRBV21-1 is listed as a pseudogene. The CDR3 sequence is 15 residues long. The CDR3 sequence is CASSKGRTPSNGDTF. CDR3 bases: TGTGCCAGCAGCAAAGGACGGACACCTAGTAACGGTGACACCTTC.

This clone has only a few counts. The CDR3 region is CASSHPLAGGPVETQYF. The CDR3 region has the DNA TGTGCCAGCAGCCACCCCCTAGCGGGAGGGCCCGTCGAGACCCAGTACTTC. The J gene is TRBJ2-5, the V gene TRBV3-1 (or the pseudogene TRBV3-2); TRBD2 aligns across 12 bases. CDR3 size: 17 residues. J lost 5 bases, V lost 3 bases, and 10 bases had no gene match. Germline CDR1 LGHDT, CDR2 YNNKEL (reference sequence).

The genes are TRBV9 and TRBJ1-1, with D tentatively TRBD1 (6 bases). Germline CDR1 and CDR2: SGDLS and YYNGEE. The V end lost 4 bases, the J end lost 5 bases, and 12 bases lay between the germline ends. The CDR3 runs to 13 residues. CDR3 sequence: CASSSRDKTEAFF. The DNA of the CDR3 is TGTGCCAGCAGCAGCCGGGACAAGACTGAAGCTTTCTTT.

This chain uses TRBV2 with TRBJ1-3, with D unclear. Germline-derived CDR1 and CDR2 are SNHLY and FYNNEI. V was shortened by 1 base and J by 4 bases, with 8 bases between the two germline ends. The CDR3 spans 14 residues. CDR3 region: CASSEGTSGNTIYF. Written as DNA, the CDR3 is TGTGCCAGCAGTGAAGGCACTTCAGGAAACACCATATATTTT.

The chain uses TRBV7-8 and TRBJ2-1, with TRBD2 matching over 13 bases. This CDR3 is 15 amino acids long. The germline V gene has CDR1 SGHVS and CDR2 FQNEAQ. Unmatched junction bases numbered 2, after V lost 0 bases and J lost 9 bases. Here the CDR3 DNA reads TGTGCCAGCAGCTTAGCGAGGACTAGCGGGGGTGAGCAGTTCTTC. Translated, it gives CASSLARTSGGEQFF.